The T cell receptor (beta chain) described here comes from a study of T-cell memory formation after mild COVID-19. TCRdb ran MiXCR on the 5' RACE reads and lists one entry per CDR3 protein. This table holds about 200,000 distinct CDR3 sequences, around 9.5% found once. Study-level points and caveats: The main location of contracting CD4+ clones was CM and EM, and that of contracting CD8+ clones was EMRA.

This clonotype was seen at least ten times. Its target is not known. Deletions cut 0 bases from V and 6 bases from J, with 7 bases between. The CDR3 is made up of 14 amino acids. CDR1 is SGHRS and CDR2 is YFSETQ in the germline V gene. The V gene is TRBV5-1, the J gene TRBJ1-6; no clear D gene. Specimen: PBMCs or a T cell subset sorted from them (not recorded which). This clonotype was obtained from a man aged 18 to 30 who had mild COVID-19 (a few samples of this study predate the infection). Cell type and time point are not known. CDR3 sequence reads: CASSLGRINSPLHF. CDR3 DNA sequence: TGCGCCAGCAGCTTGGGGCGGATTAATTCACCCCTCCACTTT.